This is a list of T cell receptor beta chains from one sample in a study of blood T cell repertoires in COVID-19. The protocol was immunoSEQ multiplex PCR, while the TCRdb copy is restricted to in-frame clones and leaves out a portion. The sample lists 200,000 to 250,000 clones, approximately 84% seen once, with about 1.8% in the top ten. Sequencing was done on a sample of PBMCs or T cells enriched from blood (not recorded which). These receptors were taken from a man between 60 and 70 years old who had recovered from COVID-19. Both conserved end residues are part of each CDR3. The D gene is left open where the match is weak.

v_call,d_call,cdr3_aa
TRBV24-1,NA,CATSTPMNTEAFF
TRBV24-1,NA,CATSDLYSGELFF
TRBV6-1,NA,CASSDVGAVNTEAFF
TRBV5-1,TRBD2,CASSWRTSGGVQNTGELFF
TRBV11-2,NA,CASSPGGSGNTIYF
TRBV4-1,NA,CASSHDLAGHGGYTF
TRBV2,NA,CASRPLNEKLFF
TRBV6-4,TRBD2,CASSDGTSGGADTQYF
TRBV9,TRBD2,CASSSLAGGILGETQYF
TRBV7-8,NA,CASSFLGVDQPQHF
TRBV7-9,NA,CASSFVTGYGYTF
TRBV11-3,NA,CASSPGGEGTEAFF
TRBV6-1,TRBD2,CASSATSGGNTGELFF
TRBV5-5,NA,CASSFSVRMNTEAFF
TRBV6-5,TRBD1,CASRDRTGRGSEAFF
TRBV9,NA,CASSVAPQGNEQFF
TRBV30,NA,CAWSVQAIRYTF
TRBV30,NA,CAWSGQINEKLFF
TRBV20-1,NA,CSASPMMGRANEKLFF
TRBV9,NA,CASSVTSTNTGELFF
TRBV2,TRBD1,CASSEQGDQPQHF
TRBV12-3/TRBV12-4,NA,CASRGRRYTEAFF
TRBV7-2,TRBD2,CASSLDGASGEGDTQYF
TRBV29-1,NA,CSAGPSSTDTQYF
TRBV15,TRBD1,CATSRTGDVVKLFF
TRBV4-3,TRBD2,CASSQGFGRDSGEQYF
TRBV18,TRBD1,CASSQNGQGIGYTF
TRBV19,NA,CASSWGVRQPQHF
TRBV27,NA,CASSSRQHTGELFF
TRBV30,NA,CAWKDRSYEQYF